Included here is one TCR beta chain sequence, with context. The sample comes from a study of blood T cell repertoires in COVID-19. Study background: Sites across the United States, Italy and Spain contributed samples from acute and convalescent COVID-19. In each case, the material was cDNA or gDNA derived from T cells, B-cell-depleted T cells, or PBMCs.

As originally analysed: From reference gene primer amplification, estimates of nucleated cell counts were derived. Only in-frame clones appear in the TCRdb table, and some are missing; sequencing was by immunoSEQ multiplex PCR. That table is the source of V, J and clone size, and D and trimming were worked out from the DNA. The data contain around 50,000 clones, 70% to 90% of them singletons. The CDR3 has 15 residues. Germline V gene data show CDR1 as SGHTA and CDR2 as FQGNSA. Trimming removed 2 bases from V and 5 bases from J, with 14 bases in between. The chain couples TRBV7-2 to TRBJ2-3, with D possibly being TRBD2 (6 bases). The origin of this receptor is a man aged 50 to 59 with active COVID-19. The material sequenced was peripheral blood. CDR3 region: CASSLMAGRIDTQYF. The CDR3 nucleotides are TGTGCCAGCAGCTTAATGGCGGGAAGGATAGATACGCAGTATTTT.